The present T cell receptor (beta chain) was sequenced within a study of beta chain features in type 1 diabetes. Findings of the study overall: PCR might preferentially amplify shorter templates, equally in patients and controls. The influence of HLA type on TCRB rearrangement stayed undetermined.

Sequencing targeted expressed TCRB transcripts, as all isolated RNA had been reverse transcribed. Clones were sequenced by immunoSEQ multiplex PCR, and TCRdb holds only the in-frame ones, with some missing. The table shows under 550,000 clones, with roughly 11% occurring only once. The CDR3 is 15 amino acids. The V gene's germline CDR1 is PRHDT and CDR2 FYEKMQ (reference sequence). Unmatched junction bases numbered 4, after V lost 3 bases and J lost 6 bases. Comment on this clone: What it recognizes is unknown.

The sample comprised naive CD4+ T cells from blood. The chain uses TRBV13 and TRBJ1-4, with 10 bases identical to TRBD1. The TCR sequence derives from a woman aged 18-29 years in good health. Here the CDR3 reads CASSFSGQGYEKLFF. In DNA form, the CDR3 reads TGTGCCAGCAGCTTCTCGGGACAGGGGTATGAAAAACTGTTTTTT.